The TCR beta chain described here comes from a study of blood T cell repertoires in COVID-19. Overall study: Samples of COVID-19 (acute and convalescent) were obtained from the United States, Italy and Spain. The cDNA or gDNA used as material had been derived from T cells, B-cell-depleted T cells, or PBMCs.

Authors' methods: For nucleated cells, counts were estimated from reference gene primer amplification. The table came from immunoSEQ multiplex PCR; TCRdb's copy has only in-frame clones and leaves some out. V, J and clone size were drawn from that table, and D and trimming were deduced from the DNA. This repertoire shows about 94,000 clones, roughly 86% found once; its top ten account for 7% to 9%. The CDR3 runs to 15 residues. V was shortened by 2 bases and J by 3 bases, with 11 bases between the two germline ends. The V gene's germline CDR1 is LNHNV and CDR2 YYDKDF (reference sequence). This sequence joins TRBV15 and TRBJ1-3, with a weak D call TRBD1 (6 bases). The clonotype was recovered from a human donor with acute or convalescent COVID-19. The donor label of this sample is uncertain. The sample taken for sequencing was peripheral blood. Here the CDR3 reads CATSRSTGIGNTIYF. The DNA of the CDR3 is TGTGCCACCAGCAGAAGTACAGGGATTGGAAACACCATATATTTT.